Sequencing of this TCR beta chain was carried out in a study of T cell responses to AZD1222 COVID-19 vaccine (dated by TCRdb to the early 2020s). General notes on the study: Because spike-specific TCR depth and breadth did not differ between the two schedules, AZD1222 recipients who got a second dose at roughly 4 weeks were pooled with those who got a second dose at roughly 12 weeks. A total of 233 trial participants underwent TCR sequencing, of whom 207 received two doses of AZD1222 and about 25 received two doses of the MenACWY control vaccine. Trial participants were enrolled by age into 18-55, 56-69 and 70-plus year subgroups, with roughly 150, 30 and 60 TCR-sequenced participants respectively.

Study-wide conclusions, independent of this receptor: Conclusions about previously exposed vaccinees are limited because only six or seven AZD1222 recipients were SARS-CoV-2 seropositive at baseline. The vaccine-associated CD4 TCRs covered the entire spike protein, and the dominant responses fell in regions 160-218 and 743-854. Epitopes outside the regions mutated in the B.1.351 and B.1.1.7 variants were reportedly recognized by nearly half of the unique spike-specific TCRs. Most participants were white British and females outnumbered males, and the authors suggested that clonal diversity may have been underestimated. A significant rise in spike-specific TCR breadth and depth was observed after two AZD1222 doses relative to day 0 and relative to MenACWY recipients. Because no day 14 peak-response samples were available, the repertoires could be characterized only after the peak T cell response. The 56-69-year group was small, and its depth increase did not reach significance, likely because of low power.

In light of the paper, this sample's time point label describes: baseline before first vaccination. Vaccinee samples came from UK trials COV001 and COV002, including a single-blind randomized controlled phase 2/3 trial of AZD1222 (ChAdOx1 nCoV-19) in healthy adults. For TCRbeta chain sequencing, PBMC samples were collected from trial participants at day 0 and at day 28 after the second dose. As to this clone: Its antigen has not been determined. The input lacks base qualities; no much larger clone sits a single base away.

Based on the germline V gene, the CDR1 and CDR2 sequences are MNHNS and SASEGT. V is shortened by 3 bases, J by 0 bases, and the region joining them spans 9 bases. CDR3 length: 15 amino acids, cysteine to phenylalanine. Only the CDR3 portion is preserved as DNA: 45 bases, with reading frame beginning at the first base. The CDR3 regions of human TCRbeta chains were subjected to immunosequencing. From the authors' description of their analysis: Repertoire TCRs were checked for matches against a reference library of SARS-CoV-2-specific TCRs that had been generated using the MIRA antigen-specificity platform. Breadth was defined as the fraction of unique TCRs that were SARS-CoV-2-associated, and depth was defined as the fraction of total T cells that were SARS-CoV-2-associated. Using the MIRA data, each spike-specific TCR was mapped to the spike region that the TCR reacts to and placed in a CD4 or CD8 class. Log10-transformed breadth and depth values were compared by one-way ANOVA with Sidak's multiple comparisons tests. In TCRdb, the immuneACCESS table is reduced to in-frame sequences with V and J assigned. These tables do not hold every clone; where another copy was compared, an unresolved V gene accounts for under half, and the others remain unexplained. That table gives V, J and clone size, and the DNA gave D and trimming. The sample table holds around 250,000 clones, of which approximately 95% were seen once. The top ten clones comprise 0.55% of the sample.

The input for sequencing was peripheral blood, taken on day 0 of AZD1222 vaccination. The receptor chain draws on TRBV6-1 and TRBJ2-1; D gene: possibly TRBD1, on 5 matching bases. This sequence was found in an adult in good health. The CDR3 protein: CASSDGAGSYNEQFF. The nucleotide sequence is TGTGCCAGCAGTGATGGGGCAGGCTCCTACAATGAGCAGTTCTTC.